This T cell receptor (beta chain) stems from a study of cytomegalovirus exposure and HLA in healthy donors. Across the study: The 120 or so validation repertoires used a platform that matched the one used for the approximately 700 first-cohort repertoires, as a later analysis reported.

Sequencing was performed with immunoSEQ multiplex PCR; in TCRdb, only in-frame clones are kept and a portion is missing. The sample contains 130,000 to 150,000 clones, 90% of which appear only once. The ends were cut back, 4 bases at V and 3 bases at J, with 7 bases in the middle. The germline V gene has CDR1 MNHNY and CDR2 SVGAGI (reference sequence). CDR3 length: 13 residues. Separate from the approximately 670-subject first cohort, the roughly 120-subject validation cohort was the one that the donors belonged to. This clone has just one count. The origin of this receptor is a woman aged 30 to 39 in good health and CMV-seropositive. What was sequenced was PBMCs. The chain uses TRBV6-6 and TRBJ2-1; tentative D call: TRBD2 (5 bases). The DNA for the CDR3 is TGTGCCAGCAGTTCCCGGGACTACAATGAGCAGTTCTTC. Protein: CASSSRDYNEQFF.